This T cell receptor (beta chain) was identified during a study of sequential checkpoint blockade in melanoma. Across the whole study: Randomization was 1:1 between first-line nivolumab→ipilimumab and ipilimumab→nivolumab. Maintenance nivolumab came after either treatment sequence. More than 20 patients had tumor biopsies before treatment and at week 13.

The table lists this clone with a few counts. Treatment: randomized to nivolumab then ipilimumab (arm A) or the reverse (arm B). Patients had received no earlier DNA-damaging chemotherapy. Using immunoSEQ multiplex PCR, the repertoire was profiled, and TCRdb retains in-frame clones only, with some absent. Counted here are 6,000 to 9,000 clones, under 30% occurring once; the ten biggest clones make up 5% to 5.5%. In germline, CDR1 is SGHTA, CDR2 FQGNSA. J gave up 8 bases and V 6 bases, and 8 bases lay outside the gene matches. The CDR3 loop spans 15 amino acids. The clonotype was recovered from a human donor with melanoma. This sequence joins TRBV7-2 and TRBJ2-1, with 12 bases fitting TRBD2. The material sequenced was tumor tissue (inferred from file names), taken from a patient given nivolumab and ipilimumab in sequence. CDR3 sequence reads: CASSPLAGGPDEQFF. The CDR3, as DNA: TGTGCCAGCAGTCCTCTAGCGGGGGGGCCTGATGAGCAGTTCTTC.